These 3 T cell receptor beta chains share one sample of origin, sequenced in a study of OX40 agonist ivuxolimab in advanced cancers. This table comes from immunoSEQ multiplex PCR, and its TCRdb copy is limited to in-frame clones, with some not included. This table holds around 74,000 clones, roughly 92% found once. Source: CD4+ or CD8+ T cells sorted from blood, taken in a trial of the OX40 agonist ivuxolimab. Source of these receptors: an adult with an advanced solid tumor such as melanoma, head and neck, liver or kidney cancer.

The table lists this clone with many counts. The chain carries TRBV6-4 and TRBJ2-1; D might be TRBD1 or TRBD2, each matching 5 bases. Per germline, CDR1 MRHNA and CDR2 SNTAGT. The V end was cut by 2 bases, the J end by 0 bases, with 5 bases between. The CDR3 consists of 14 residues. CDR3 DNA: TGTGCCAGCAGTGACGGGGGCTCCTACAATGAGCAGTTCTTC. Translated, it gives CASSDGGSYNEQFF.

The chain uses TRBV30 and TRBJ2-7; 8 bases align to TRBD2. Germline assignment: CDR1 GTSNPN and CDR2 SVGIG (reference sequence). V shed 8 bases and J 4 bases; nucleotides not matched to a gene: 10. The CDR3 sequence is 13 residues long. CDR3 DNA sequence: TGTGCCCGGGATGAGGTAGCGGGGTACGAGCAGTACTTC. Translation gives CARDEVAGYEQYF.

The chain has TRBV14 and TRBJ1-1; no definite D call. V dropped 2 bases and J dropped 1 base, with 8 bases sitting between them. The CDR3 is 14 amino acids. Germline CDR1 SGHDN, CDR2 FVKESK. The CDR3 region has the DNA TGTGCCAGCAGCCAACTGGACGGGAACACTGAAGCTTTCTTT. Residues: CASSQLDGNTEAFF. Using reference TRBV14 and TRBJ1-1 for the parts outside the CDR3, the full variable domain is EAGVTQFPSHSVIEKGQTVTLRCDPISGHDNLYWYRRVMGKEIKFLLHFVKESKQDESGMPNNRFLAERTGGTYSTLKVQPAELEDSGVYFCASSQLDGNTEAFFGQGTRLTVV.